A selection of T cell receptor beta chains follows, all from one sample in a study of T cell responses to AZD1222 COVID-19 vaccine. Some clones are missing from TCRdb's copy, which holds only in-frame ones; the method was immunoSEQ multiplex PCR. The sample has around 100,000 clones, more than 75% seen once. This sample comprised peripheral blood, obtained on day 0 of AZD1222 vaccination. The source is an adult in good health. Both conserved end residues are part of each CDR3. Fields, in order: D gene, clone size, V gene, J gene, CDR3 protein, CDR3 DNA. The D gene is left open where the match is weak. Size tells how often a clone was seen (once, few, many) or the class of an expanded clone, and some rows leave it out.

D gene: .; clone size: once; V gene: TRBV19; J gene: TRBJ2-2; CDR3 protein: CASSIGSWPNTGELFF; CDR3 DNA: TGTGCCAGTAGTATCGGTTCGTGGCCGAACACCGGGGAGCTGTTTTTT
D gene: .; clone size: .; V gene: TRBV29-1; J gene: TRBJ1-2; CDR3 protein: CSVGKTGSNYGYTF; CDR3 DNA: TGCAGCGTTGGTAAAACAGGTTCTAACTATGGCTACACCTTC
D gene: TRBD2; clone size: once; V gene: TRBV3-1/TRBV3-2; J gene: TRBJ2-1; CDR3 protein: CASSQEPLGTSGRNYNEQFF; CDR3 DNA: TGTGCCAGCAGCCAAGAGCCCCTAGGGACTAGCGGGAGGAACTACAATGAGCAGTTCTTC
D gene: TRBD1; clone size: .; V gene: TRBV29-1; J gene: TRBJ1-1; CDR3 protein: CSAGQGALGTEAFF; CDR3 DNA: TGCAGCGCGGGACAGGGGGCTTTGGGTACTGAAGCTTTCTTT
D gene: TRBD1; clone size: .; V gene: TRBV4-1; J gene: TRBJ1-2; CDR3 protein: CASSQVRDRGLGYTF; CDR3 DNA: TGCGCCAGCAGCCAGGTCCGGGACAGGGGGCTTGGCTACACCTTC
D gene: .; clone size: .; V gene: TRBV5-1; J gene: TRBJ2-7; CDR3 protein: CASSPLVDGDYEQYF; CDR3 DNA: TGCGCCAGCAGCCCCCTAGTAGACGGGGATTACGAGCAGTACTTC
D gene: .; clone size: .; V gene: TRBV30; J gene: TRBJ2-3; CDR3 protein: CAWSETVLGTDTQYF; CDR3 DNA: TGTGCCTGGAGTGAGACGGTCTTGGGCACAGATACGCAGTATTTT
D gene: .; clone size: few; V gene: TRBV6-5; J gene: TRBJ1-1; CDR3 protein: CASNRGQTMNTEAFF; CDR3 DNA: TGTGCCAGCAACCGAGGACAGACCATGAACACTGAAGCTTTCTTT
D gene: .; clone size: .; V gene: TRBV5-4; J gene: TRBJ2-7; CDR3 protein: CASSFISTHLDQSEQYF; CDR3 DNA: TGTGCCAGCAGCTTCATCTCCACCCATCTCGATCAATCCGAGCAGTACTTC
D gene: .; clone size: once; V gene: TRBV30; J gene: TRBJ2-1; CDR3 protein: CAWTTGFGASEQFF; CDR3 DNA: TGTGCCTGGACGACAGGCTTCGGGGCGAGTGAGCAGTTCTTC
D gene: .; clone size: .; V gene: TRBV11-2; J gene: TRBJ2-3; CDR3 protein: CASSLDGAGTDTQYF; CDR3 DNA: TGTGCCAGCAGCTTAGATGGGGCTGGCACAGATACGCAGTATTTT
D gene: .; clone size: .; V gene: TRBV7-9; J gene: TRBJ2-2; CDR3 protein: CASSPRQVSTGELFF; CDR3 DNA: TGTGCCAGCAGCCCCCGACAGGTCAGCACCGGGGAGCTGTTTTTT
D gene: TRBD1; clone size: .; V gene: TRBV5-8; J gene: TRBJ1-2; CDR3 protein: CASSSGGSNYGYTF; CDR3 DNA: TGTGCCAGCAGCTCAGGGGGATCTAACTATGGCTACACCTTC
D gene: .; clone size: .; V gene: TRBV19; J gene: TRBJ1-2; CDR3 protein: CASSIQPGNYGYTF; CDR3 DNA: TGTGCCAGTAGTATACAGCCAGGAAACTATGGCTACACCTTC
D gene: .; clone size: .; V gene: TRBV10-1; J gene: TRBJ2-1; CDR3 protein: CASSETDYNEQFF; CDR3 DNA: TGCGCCAGCAGTGAAACAGATTACAATGAGCAGTTCTTC
D gene: .; clone size: .; V gene: TRBV9; J gene: TRBJ2-1; CDR3 protein: CASSVAAGSGRSSYNEQFF; CDR3 DNA: TGTGCCAGCAGCGTAGCGGCGGGTTCGGGCAGAAGCTCCTACAATGAGCAGTTCTTC